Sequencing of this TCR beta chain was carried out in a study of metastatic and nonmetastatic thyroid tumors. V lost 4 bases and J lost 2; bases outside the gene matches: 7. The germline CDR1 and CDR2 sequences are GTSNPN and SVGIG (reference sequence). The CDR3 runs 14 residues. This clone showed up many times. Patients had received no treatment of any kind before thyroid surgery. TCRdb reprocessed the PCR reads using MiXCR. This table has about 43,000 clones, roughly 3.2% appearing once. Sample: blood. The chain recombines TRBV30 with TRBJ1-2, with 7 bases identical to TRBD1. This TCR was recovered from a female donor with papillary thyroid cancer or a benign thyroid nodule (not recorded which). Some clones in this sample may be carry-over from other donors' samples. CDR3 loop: CAWKNKGGNYGYTF. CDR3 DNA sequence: TGTGCCTGGAAAAATAAAGGGGGCAACTATGGCTACACCTTC.